The clone carrying this TCR beta chain has a count of ten or more. Alpha and beta chains were covered, as first-strand cDNA relied on TRAV- and TRBV-specific primers. Amplification, which lasted around 18 PCR cycles, used a constant-region primer and V-primer adapter to amplify TCRs. In vitro transcription amplified the mRNA that had been isolated. TCRdb recomputed calls from the reads with MiXCR, one row per CDR3 protein. The repertoire holds fewer than 110,000 distinct CDR3 sequences, with less than 25% as singletons. V was shortened by 5 bases and J by 3 bases, with 15 bases between the two germline ends. Per the germline V gene, CDR1 is MGHRA and CDR2 is YSYEKL. The CDR3 has 15 residues. This specimen comes from a study of low-dose radiotherapy and immunotherapy resistance in tumors. At the level of the study: Patients took aspirin (300 mg orally, daily) for four cycles beginning at cycle 1 day 1.

Time point here: after trial treatment. The treatment was: LDRT plus nivolumab, ipilimumab, low-dose cyclophosphamide and aspirin (RACIN trial). Advanced solid tumors without tumor-infiltrating lymphocytes were required for inclusion. This receptor was taken from a male donor with prostate cancer. This chain joins TRBV4-1 and TRBJ2-3; D possibly corresponds to TRBD2 (5 bases). The sequencing used PBMCs, collected after low-dose radiotherapy plus immunotherapy. The CDR3 DNA reads TGCGCCAGCAGCGGGTCCCTCGGCGGGACAGATACGCAGTATTTT. Residues: CASSGSLGGTDTQYF.